One and the same sample provided the 3 T cell receptor beta chains below, sequenced in a study of blood T cell repertoires in COVID-19. Generated by immunoSEQ multiplex PCR, the TCRdb table keeps only in-frame clones and is missing some. This table holds about 88,000 clones, over 65% found once. The sample comprised peripheral blood. These TCRs come from a woman in her 70s with acute or convalescent COVID-19.

The CDR3: CASSLGGAGNQPQHF. CDR3 sequence (DNA): TGCGCCAGCAGCTTAGGGGGCGCGGGCAATCAGCCCCAGCATTTT. V usage is TRBV5-1 and J usage is TRBJ1-5, with 7 bases aligning to TRBD1. Looked up from germline, CDR1 is SGHRS and CDR2 is YFSETQ. This CDR3 region has 15 residues. The trim removed 2 bases at V and 2 bases at J, leaving 4 bases unmatched.

The J gene is TRBJ1-3, the V gene TRBV4-3, with D uncertain. Trimming left V 0 bases short and J 0 bases short, with 6 bases between. The CDR3 runs to 15 residues. Germline CDR1 LGHNA, CDR2 YSLEER. CDR3 loop: CASSQDLSSGNTIYF. CDR3 bases: TGCGCCAGCAGCCAAGATCTGAGCTCTGGAAACACCATATATTTT.

The chain employs TRBV7-2 and TRBJ2-5; D gene unclear. Looked up from germline, CDR1 is SGHTA and CDR2 is FQGNSA. With 5 bases removed from V and 7 bases from J, the gap between germline ends came to 20 bases. The CDR3 extends over 15 amino acids. CDR3 sequence: CASSPLFGGSSTQYF. DNA for the CDR3: TGTGCCAGCAGCCCTCTTTTTGGCGGTTCTTCGACCCAGTACTTC.